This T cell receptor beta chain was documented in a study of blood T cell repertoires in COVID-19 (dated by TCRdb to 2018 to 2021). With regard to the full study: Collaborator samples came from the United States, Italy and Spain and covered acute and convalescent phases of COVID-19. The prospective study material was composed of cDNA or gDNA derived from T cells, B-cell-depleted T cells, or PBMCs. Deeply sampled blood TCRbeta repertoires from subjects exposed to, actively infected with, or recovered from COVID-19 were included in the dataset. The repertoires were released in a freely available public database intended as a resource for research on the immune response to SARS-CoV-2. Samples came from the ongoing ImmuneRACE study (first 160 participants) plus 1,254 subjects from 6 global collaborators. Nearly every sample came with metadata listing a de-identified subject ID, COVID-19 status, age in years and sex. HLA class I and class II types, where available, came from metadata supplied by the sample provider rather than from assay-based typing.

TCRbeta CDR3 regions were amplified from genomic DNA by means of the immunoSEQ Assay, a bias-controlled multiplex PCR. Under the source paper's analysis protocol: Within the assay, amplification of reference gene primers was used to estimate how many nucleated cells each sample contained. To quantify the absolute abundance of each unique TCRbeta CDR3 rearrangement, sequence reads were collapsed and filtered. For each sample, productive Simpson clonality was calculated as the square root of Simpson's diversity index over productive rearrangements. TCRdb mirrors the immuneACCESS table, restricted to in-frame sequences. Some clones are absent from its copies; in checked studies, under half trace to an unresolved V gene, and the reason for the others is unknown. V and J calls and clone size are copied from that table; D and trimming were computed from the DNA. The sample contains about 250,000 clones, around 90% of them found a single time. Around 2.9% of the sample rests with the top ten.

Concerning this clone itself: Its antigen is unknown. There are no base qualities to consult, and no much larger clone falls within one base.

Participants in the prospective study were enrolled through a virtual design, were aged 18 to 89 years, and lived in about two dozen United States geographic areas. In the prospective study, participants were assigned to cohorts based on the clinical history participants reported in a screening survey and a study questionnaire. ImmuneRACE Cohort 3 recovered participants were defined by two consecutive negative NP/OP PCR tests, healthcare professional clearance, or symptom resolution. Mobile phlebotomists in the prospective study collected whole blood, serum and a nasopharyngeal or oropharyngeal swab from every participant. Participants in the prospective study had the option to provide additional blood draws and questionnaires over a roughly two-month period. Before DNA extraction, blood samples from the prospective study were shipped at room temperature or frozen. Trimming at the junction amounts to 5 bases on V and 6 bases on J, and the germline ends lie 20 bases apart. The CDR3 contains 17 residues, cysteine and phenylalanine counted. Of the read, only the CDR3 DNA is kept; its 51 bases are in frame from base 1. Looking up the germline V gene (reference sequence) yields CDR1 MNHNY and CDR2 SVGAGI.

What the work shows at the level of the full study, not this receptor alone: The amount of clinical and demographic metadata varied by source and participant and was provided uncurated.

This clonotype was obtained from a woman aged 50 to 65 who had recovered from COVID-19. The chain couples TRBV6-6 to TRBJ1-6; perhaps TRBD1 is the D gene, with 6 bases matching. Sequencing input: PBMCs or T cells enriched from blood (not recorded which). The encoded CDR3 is CASSPRTALRFNSPLHF. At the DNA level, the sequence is TGTGCCAGCAGTCCCCGGACAGCCCTGCGTTTTAATTCACCCCTCCACTTT.